The 30 T cell receptor beta chains given below trace back to one sample, sequenced in a study of T cell changes during pregnancy in multiple sclerosis. Libraries were prepared by immunoSEQ multiplex PCR; TCRdb keeps only in-frame clonotypes and omits some of them. Altogether about 75,000 clones are present, approximately 95% being singletons, with the ten largest covering 0.13% to 0.15%. The sample in question was CD4+ T cells from peripheral blood mononuclear cells, obtained after pregnancy. These receptor sequences come from a female donor with multiple sclerosis, enrolled in a pregnancy study.

This clone was seen a few times. The chain carries TRBV28 and TRBJ2-5, with 9 bases identical to TRBD2. The CDR3 totals 15 residues. Germline CDR1 MDHEN, CDR2 SYDVKM. Unmatched junction bases numbered 7, after V lost 3 bases and J lost 5 bases. The CDR3 DNA sequence: TGTGCCAGCAGTTTGGTGACTAGCGGAAGGGAGACCCAGTACTTC. Its translation is CASSLVTSGRETQYF.

The genes are TRBV18 and TRBJ2-7; TRBD2 matches at 7 bases. Germline CDR1 reads KGHSH; CDR2 reads LQKENI. V dropped 5 bases and J dropped 0; count of bases not matched to a gene: 10. The CDR3 contains 16 residues. The CDR3 bases are TGTGCCAGCTCATCGGGACTACCTATTAGCTCCTACGAGCAGTACTTC. This sequence encodes CASSSGLPISSYEQYF.

V is TRBV28 and J is TRBJ2-1; D uncertain. The germline CDR1 and CDR2 sequences are MDHEN and SYDVKM. V lost 4 bases, J lost 8 bases, and 6 bases lay in between. The CDR3 contains 11 residues. Here the CDR3 reads CASSSRYEQFF. CDR3 sequence (DNA): TGTGCCAGCAGTTCTCGGTATGAGCAGTTCTTC. Based on the CDR3 plus reference TRBV28 and TRBJ2-1, the full variable domain is DVKVTQSSRYLVKRTGEKVFLECVQDMDHENMFWYRQDPGLGLRLIYFSYDVKMKEKGDIPEGYSVSREKKERFSLILESASTNQTSMYLCASSSRYEQFFGPGTRLTVL.

V usage is TRBV9 and J usage is TRBJ1-4; 7 positions agree with TRBD1. V dropped 0 bases and J dropped 5; count of bases not matched to a gene: 4. The CDR3 is 15 residues long. Germline values: CDR1 SGDLS, CDR2 YYNGEE. CDR3 sequence: CASSVDRGRNEKLFF. The CDR3 DNA is TGTGCCAGCAGCGTAGACAGGGGAAGAAATGAAAAACTGTTTTTT.

The CDR3 DNA follows: TGTGCCAGCAGTGGGGGAGGGATCTACGAGCAGTACTTC. It is translated as CASSGGGIYEQYF. The chain is built from TRBV6-1 and TRBJ2-7, with 7 nucleotides matching TRBD2. This CDR3 comprises 13 residues. V trimming: 4 bases; J trimming: 3 bases; junction bases outside the gene matches: 3. CDR1 is MNHNS, CDR2 SASEGT, per germline.

This chain uses TRBV4-2 with TRBJ2-1; the match to TRBD2 covers 10 bases. This CDR3 has 14 amino acids. J lost 8 bases, V lost 1 base, and 2 bases had no gene match. CDR1 LGHNA and CDR2 YNFKEQ come from the germline V gene. DNA for the CDR3: TGTGCCAGCAGCCAAGGGACTAGCGGACATGAGCAGTTCTTC. It yields the protein CASSQGTSGHEQFF.

The chain uses TRBV4-3 and TRBJ1-2; no reliable D call. Looked up from germline, CDR1 is LGHNA and CDR2 is YSLEER. V was shortened by 1 base and J by 0 bases, with 9 bases between the two germline ends. The CDR3 runs to 15 residues. The CDR3 region has the DNA TGCGCCAGCAGCCAAGCTGGGAGAGCTAACTATGGCTACACCTTC. It yields the protein CASSQAGRANYGYTF.

V is TRBV7-2 and J is TRBJ2-5, with a possible D match to TRBD2 (5 bases). This CDR3 is built from 12 residues. The germline V and J ends were trimmed by 5 bases and 4 bases, with 8 bases remaining between them. CDR1 and CDR2 from the germline V gene are SGHTA and FQGNSA. CDR3 in DNA: TGTGCCAGCAGCCGAGGGCGAGAGACCCAGTACTTC. Amino acids: CASSRGRETQYF.

This clone was seen more than once but under ten times. J is TRBJ1-1 and V is TRBV5-1; 8 nucleotides align to TRBD1. Trimming took 0 bases from V and 4 from J; bases not matched to a gene: 8. The CDR3 totals 16 residues. Germline values: CDR1 SGHRS, CDR2 YFSETQ. CDR3 DNA: TGCGCCAGCAGCTTGGATGGACAGGGCTGGAGCACTGAAGCTTTCTTT. It codes for CASSLDGQGWSTEAFF. Combining the CDR3 with reference TRBV5-1 and TRBJ1-1 gives the whole variable domain KAGVTQTPRYLIKTRGQQVTLSCSPISGHRSVSWYQQTPGQGLQFLFEYFSETQRNKGNFPGRFSGRQFSNSRSEMNVSTLELGDSALYLCASSLDGQGWSTEAFFGQGTRLTVV.

This chain links TRBV11-1 with TRBJ2-1; the match to TRBD2 covers 13 bases. With V trimmed by 5 bases and J by 8 bases, 12 bases remained unmatched. Per germline, CDR1 SGHAT and CDR2 FQDESV (reference sequence). The CDR3 consists of 17 residues. The DNA for the CDR3 is TGTGCCAGCAGCCCGGGACTAGCGGGAAACCCTATCCATGAGCAGTTCTTC. Its translation is CASSPGLAGNPIHEQFF.

The genes are TRBV27 and TRBJ2-7, with D possibly being TRBD1 (5 bases). Germline CDR1 MNHEY, CDR2 SMNVEV (reference sequence). The V gene lost 4 bases and the J gene lost 4 bases, with 14 bases spanning the gap. The CDR3 covers 14 residues. The CDR3 here is CASSSSVGVYEQYF. In DNA form, the CDR3 reads TGTGCCAGCAGTTCCTCGGTAGGGGTATACGAGCAGTACTTC.

V is TRBV28 and J is TRBJ2-1; 7 bases are a match to TRBD1. The V gene end was trimmed by 4 bases and the J gene end by 9 bases; junction bases not matched to a gene: 3. CDR1 is MDHEN and CDR2 is SYDVKM in the germline V gene. The CDR3 contains 12 residues. Here the CDR3 reads CASSYNRGEQFF. DNA for the CDR3: TGTGCCAGCAGTTATAACAGGGGTGAGCAGTTCTTC.

With respect to this clone: The junction differs from germline at one of its ends, possibly a read error. The chain has TRBV18 and TRBJ2-3; 10 bases fit TRBD2. The length of the CDR3 is 12 residues. Per the germline V gene, CDR1 is KGHSH and CDR2 is LQKENI. Here the CDR3 reads CASSPEAGGLSF. The CDR3 nucleotides read TGTGCCAGCTCACCAGAAGCGGGAGGGCTGTCTTTT.

The chain uses TRBV6-6 and TRBJ2-5; TRBD1 matches at 7 bases. CDR1 is MNHNY and CDR2 is SVGAGI in the germline V gene (reference sequence). The CDR3 is 14 amino acids. V trimming: 6 bases; J trimming: 5 bases; junction bases outside the gene matches: 9. CDR3 sequence reads: CASSLIRGQETQYF. Written as DNA, the CDR3 is TGTGCCAGCAGCCTCATAAGGGGGCAGGAGACCCAGTACTTC.

This clone was recorded only once. The J gene is TRBJ2-7, the V gene TRBV5-5; 7 bases agree with TRBD1. V trimming: 0 bases; J trimming: 3 bases; junction bases outside the gene matches: 6. CDR3 size: 15 residues. CDR1 and CDR2 (germline): SGHKS, YYEKEE (reference sequence). CDR3 protein: CASSLVMTGYYEQYF. In nucleotides, the CDR3 is TGTGCCAGCAGCTTGGTGATGACAGGGTACTACGAGCAGTACTTC.

This rearrangement joins TRBV30 to TRBJ2-3, with 8 positions matching TRBD2. Trimming cost V 0 bases and J 2 bases; bases outside gene matches: 4. Germline CDR1 is GTSNPN and CDR2 is SVGIG (reference sequence). The CDR3 has 15 amino acids. The CDR3 region is CAWSVQLADTDTQYF. CDR3 nucleotides: TGTGCCTGGAGTGTACAACTAGCGGACACAGATACGCAGTATTTT. The full variable domain, its missing parts supplied by reference TRBV30 and TRBJ2-3, is SQTIHQWPATLVQPVGSPLSLECTVEGTSNPNLYWYRQAAGRGLQLLFYSVGIGQISSEVPQNLSASRPQDRQFILSSKKLLLSDSGFYLCAWSVQLADTDTQYFGPGTRLTVL.

The genes are TRBV7-2 and TRBJ1-5; D is uncertain. V was pared by 6 bases and J by 7 bases, with 13 bases between. CDR1 is SGHTA, CDR2 FQGNSA, per germline. This CDR3 is 13 amino acids long. The CDR3 coding sequence is TGTGCCAGCAGTAGGGTAGGCGGGCAGCCCCAGCATTTT. It codes for CASSRVGGQPQHF. The full variable domain, in which reference TRBV7-2 and TRBJ1-5 provide the parts outside the CDR3, is GAGVSQSPSNKVTEKGKDVELRCDPISGHTALYWYRQSLGQGLEFLIYFQGNSAPDKSGLPSDRFSAERTGGSVSTLTIQRTQQEDSAVYLCASSRVGGQPQHFGDGTRLSIL.

This clone was observed a few times. V gene TRBV9 combines with J gene TRBJ2-3; D is perhaps TRBD2 (5 bases). CDR1 is SGDLS and CDR2 is YYNGEE in the germline V gene. The CDR3 contains 16 residues. Trimming took 0 bases from V and 2 from J, leaving 13 bases between them. CDR3 residues: CASSVGVLGLTDTQYF. The CDR3 DNA reads as TGTGCCAGCAGCGTAGGGGTCCTAGGACTCACAGATACGCAGTATTTT.

The rearrangement links TRBV5-1 to TRBJ2-1; 12 positions match TRBD2. Germline CDR1 and CDR2: SGHRS and YFSETQ. J gave up 6 bases and V 3 bases, and 13 bases lay outside the gene matches. This CDR3 spans 18 amino acids. The CDR3 DNA follows: TGCGCCAGCAGCTCGGCGGGGGGAAGGACTAGCGGGACCAATGAGCAGTTCTTC. This gives the protein CASSSAGGRTSGTNEQFF. Together with reference TRBV5-1 and TRBJ2-1, the CDR3 gives the full variable domain: KAGVTQTPRYLIKTRGQQVTLSCSPISGHRSVSWYQQTPGQGLQFLFEYFSETQRNKGNFPGRFSGRQFSNSRSEMNVSTLELGDSALYLCASSSAGGRTSGTNEQFFGPGTRLTVL.

J is TRBJ1-2 and V is TRBV4-2; D uncertain. The CDR3 has 14 residues. CDR1 is LGHNA, CDR2 YNFKEQ, per germline. V was clipped by 0 bases and J by 4 bases, with 9 bases between them. The CDR3 nucleotides read TGTGCCAGCAGCCAAGAAGCGTTTTCCTATGGCTACACCTTC. Its protein is CASSQEAFSYGYTF.

The V call is TRBV28, the J call TRBJ2-1, with D maybe TRBD2 (6 bases). The CDR3 length is 17 residues. Germline CDR1 and CDR2: MDHEN and SYDVKM. Trimming took off 1 base at V and 2 bases at J, with 15 bases between the two ends. CDR3 sequence (DNA): TGTGCCAGCAGTTTATATTCTAGCGCGAGACCCTACAATGAGCAGTTCTTC. Its protein is CASSLYSSARPYNEQFF.

The chain carries TRBV14 and TRBJ1-1, with no clear D. The germline V gene has CDR1 SGHDN and CDR2 FVKESK. Trimming took 4 bases from V and 2 from J, leaving 14 bases between them. This CDR3 contains 15 residues. The CDR3, as DNA: TGTGCCAGCAGCCCCCTAGGAGGCCTCAACACTGAAGCTTTCTTT. The encoded protein is CASSPLGGLNTEAFF.

The rearrangement links TRBV19 to TRBJ1-5; no clear D. The CDR3 loop spans 13 amino acids. V lost 6 bases, J lost 9 bases, and 15 bases lay in between. CDR1 and CDR2 from the germline V gene are LNHDA and SQIVND (reference sequence). The DNA for the CDR3 is TGTGCCAGTAGGATCGACGGGGTTGGGCCCCAGCATTTT. Protein product: CASRIDGVGPQHF. Looking up the rest from reference TRBV19 and TRBJ1-5 gives the full variable domain: DGGITQSPKYLFRKEGQNVTLSCEQNLNHDAMYWYRQDPGQGLRLIYYSQIVNDFQKGDIAEGYSVSREKKESFPLTVTSAQKNPTAFYLCASRIDGVGPQHFGDGTRLSIL.

This clone has only a few counts. J is TRBJ1-1 and V is TRBV5-4; D not resolved. Germline-derived CDR1 and CDR2 are SGHNT and YYREEE (reference sequence). V gave up 5 bases and J gave up 0 bases, with 14 bases separating them. The CDR3 has 15 residues. The CDR3 sequence is CASRSGRTMNTEAFF. CDR3 DNA sequence: TGTGCCAGCAGGAGTGGGAGGACCATGAACACTGAAGCTTTCTTT.

The chain uses TRBV28 and TRBJ2-7, with TRBD2 matching over 7 bases. V trimming: 3 bases; J trimming: 0 bases; junction bases outside the gene matches: 11. CDR1 MDHEN and CDR2 SYDVKM come from the germline V gene. The CDR3 is 17 amino acids. CDR3 sequence: CASSFIFGTTISYEQYF. Here the CDR3 DNA reads TGTGCCAGCAGTTTTATCTTTGGGACTACGATCTCCTACGAGCAGTACTTC.

The chain is built from TRBV4-2 and TRBJ2-5, with 9 bases identical to TRBD1. The J call may be mistaken, given a closer DNA end match to TRBJ2-7. Germline-derived CDR1 and CDR2 are LGHNA and YNFKEQ. The CDR3 is 16 amino acids. The CDR3 loop reads CASSQETGGFSYEQYF. In DNA, the CDR3 is TGTGCCAGCAGCCAGGAGACAGGGGGGTTCTCCTACGAGCAGTACTTC.

The CDR3 DNA reads TGCGCCAGCAGCTTGGGGGACTACCGAAACACCATATATTTT. This codes for CASSLGDYRNTIYF. This rearrangement joins TRBV5-1 to TRBJ1-3; a weak D match, TRBD1 (5 bases). The V gene lost 0 bases and the J gene lost 5 bases, with 9 bases spanning the gap. Germline CDR1 and CDR2: SGHRS and YFSETQ. The CDR3 runs 14 residues.

The rearrangement links TRBV19 to TRBJ1-2; 9 bases fit TRBD1. V lost 5 bases and J lost 6; bases outside the gene matches: 4. The CDR3 totals 13 residues. CDR1 LNHDA and CDR2 SQIVND come from the germline V gene (reference sequence). The CDR3 coding sequence is TGTGCCAGTAGTGCGAGGACAGGGGATGGCTACACCTTC. Translating it yields CASSARTGDGYTF.

This clone was counted a single time. This chain links TRBV6-4 with TRBJ2-7; 10 nucleotides align to TRBD1. CDR1 and CDR2 (germline): MRHNA, SNTAGT. Unmatched junction bases numbered 15, after V lost 2 bases and J lost 5 bases. This CDR3 is built from 18 residues. CDR3 region: CASSDVGDRGSSGDEQYF. The CDR3 nucleotides are TGTGCCAGCAGTGACGTAGGGGACAGGGGTTCTAGCGGAGACGAGCAGTACTTC.

The chain carries TRBV7-9 and TRBJ2-5; 9 positions agree with TRBD1. This CDR3 has 15 amino acids. V trimming: 6 bases; J trimming: 5 bases; junction bases outside the gene matches: 10. Germline CDR1 reads SEHNR; CDR2 reads FQNEAQ (reference sequence). CDR3 sequence: CASRRTGQGGETQYF. The CDR3 DNA reads TGTGCCAGCAGACGAACGGGACAGGGAGGTGAGACCCAGTACTTC.